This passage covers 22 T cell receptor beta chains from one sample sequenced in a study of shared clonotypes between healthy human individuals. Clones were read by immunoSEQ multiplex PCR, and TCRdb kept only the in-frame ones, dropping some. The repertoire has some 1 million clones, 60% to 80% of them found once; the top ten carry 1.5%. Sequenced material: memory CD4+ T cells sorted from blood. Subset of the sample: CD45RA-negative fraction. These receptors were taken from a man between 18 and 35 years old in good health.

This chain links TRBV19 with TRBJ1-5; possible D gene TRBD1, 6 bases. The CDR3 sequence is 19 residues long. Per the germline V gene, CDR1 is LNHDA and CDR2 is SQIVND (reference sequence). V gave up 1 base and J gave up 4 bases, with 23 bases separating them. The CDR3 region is CASSIGVSGGWGANQPQHF. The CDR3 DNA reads TGTGCCAGTAGTATAGGAGTGTCTGGGGGCTGGGGGGCAAATCAGCCCCAGCATTTT.

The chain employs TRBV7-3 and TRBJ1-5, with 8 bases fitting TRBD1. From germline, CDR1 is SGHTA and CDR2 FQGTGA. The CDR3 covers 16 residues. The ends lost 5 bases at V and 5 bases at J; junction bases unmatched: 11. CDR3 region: CASSQGARESYQPQHF. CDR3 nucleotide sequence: TGTGCCAGCAGCCAGGGGGCCAGGGAGAGCTATCAGCCCCAGCATTTT.

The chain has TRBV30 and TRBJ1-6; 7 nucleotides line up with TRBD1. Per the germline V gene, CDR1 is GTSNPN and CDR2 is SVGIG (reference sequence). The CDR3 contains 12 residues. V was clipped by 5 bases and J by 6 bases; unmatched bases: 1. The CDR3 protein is CAWDRANSPLHF. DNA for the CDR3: TGTGCCTGGGACAGGGCTAATTCACCCCTCCACTTT. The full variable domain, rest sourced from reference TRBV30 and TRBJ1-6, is SQTIHQWPATLVQPVGSPLSLECTVEGTSNPNLYWYRQAAGRGLQLLFYSVGIGQISSEVPQNLSASRPQDRQFILSSKKLLLSDSGFYLCAWDRANSPLHFGNGTRLTVT.

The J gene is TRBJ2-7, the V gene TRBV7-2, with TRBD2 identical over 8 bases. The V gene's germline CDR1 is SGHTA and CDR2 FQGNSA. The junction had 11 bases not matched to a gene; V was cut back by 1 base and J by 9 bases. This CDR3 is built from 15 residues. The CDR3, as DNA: TGTGCCAGCAGCTTAGTCGGCGGGGGGACTACGGGGCAGTACTTC. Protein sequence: CASSLVGGGTTGQYF.

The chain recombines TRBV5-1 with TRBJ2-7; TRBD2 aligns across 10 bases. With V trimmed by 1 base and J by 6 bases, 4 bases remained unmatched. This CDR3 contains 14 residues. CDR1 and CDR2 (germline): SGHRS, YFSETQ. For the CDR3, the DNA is TGCGCCAGCAGCTTGCTAGCGGGAGTACCCGAGCAGTACTTC. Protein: CASSLLAGVPEQYF.

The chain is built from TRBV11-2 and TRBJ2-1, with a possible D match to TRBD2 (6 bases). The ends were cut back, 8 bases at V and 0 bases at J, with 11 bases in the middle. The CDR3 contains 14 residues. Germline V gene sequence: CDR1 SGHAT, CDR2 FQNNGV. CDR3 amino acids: CASGGTFSYNEQFF. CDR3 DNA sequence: TGTGCCAGCGGGGGGACCTTCTCCTACAATGAGCAGTTCTTC.

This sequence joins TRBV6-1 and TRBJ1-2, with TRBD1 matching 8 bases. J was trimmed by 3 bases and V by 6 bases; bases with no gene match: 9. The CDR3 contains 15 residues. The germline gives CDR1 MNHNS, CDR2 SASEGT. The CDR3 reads CASREDRATYYGYTF. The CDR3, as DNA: TGTGCCAGCAGAGAGGACAGGGCCACTTACTATGGCTACACCTTC.

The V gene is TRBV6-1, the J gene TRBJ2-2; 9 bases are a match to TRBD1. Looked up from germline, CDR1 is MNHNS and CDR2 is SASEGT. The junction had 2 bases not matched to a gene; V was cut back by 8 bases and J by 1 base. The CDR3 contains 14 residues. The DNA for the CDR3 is TGTGCCAGCCGGGGACAGGGGAACACCGGGGAGCTGTTTTTT. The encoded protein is CASRGQGNTGELFF.

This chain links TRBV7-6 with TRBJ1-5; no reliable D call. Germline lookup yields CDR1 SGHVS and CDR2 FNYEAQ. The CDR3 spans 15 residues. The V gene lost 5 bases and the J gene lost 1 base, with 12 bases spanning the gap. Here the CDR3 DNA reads TGTGCCAGCAGCGCCATGGAAGGCAGCAATCAGCCCCAGCATTTT. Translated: CASSAMEGSNQPQHF.

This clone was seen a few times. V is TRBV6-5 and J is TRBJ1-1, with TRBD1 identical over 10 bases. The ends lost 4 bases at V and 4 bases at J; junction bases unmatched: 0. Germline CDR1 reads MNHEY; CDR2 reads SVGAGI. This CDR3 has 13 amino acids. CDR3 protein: CASSWTGGTEAFF. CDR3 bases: TGTGCCAGCAGTTGGACAGGGGGCACTGAAGCTTTCTTT.

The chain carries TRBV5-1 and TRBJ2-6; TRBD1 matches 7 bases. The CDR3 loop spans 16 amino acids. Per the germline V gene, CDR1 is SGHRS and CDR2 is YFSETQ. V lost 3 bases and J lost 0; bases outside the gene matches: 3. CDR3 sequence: CASSWGQTSGANVLTF. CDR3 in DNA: TGCGCCAGCAGCTGGGGACAGACCTCTGGGGCCAACGTCCTGACTTTC.

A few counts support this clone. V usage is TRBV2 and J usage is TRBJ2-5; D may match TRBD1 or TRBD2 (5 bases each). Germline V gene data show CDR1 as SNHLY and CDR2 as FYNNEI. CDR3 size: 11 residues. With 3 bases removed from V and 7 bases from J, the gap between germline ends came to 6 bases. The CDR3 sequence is CASSERGTQYF. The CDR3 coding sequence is TGTGCCAGCAGTGAGAGGGGGACCCAGTACTTC.

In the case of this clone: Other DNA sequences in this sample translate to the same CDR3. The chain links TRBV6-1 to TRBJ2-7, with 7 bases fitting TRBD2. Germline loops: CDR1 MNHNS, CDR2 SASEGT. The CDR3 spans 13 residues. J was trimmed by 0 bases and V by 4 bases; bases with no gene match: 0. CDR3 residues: CASSGGSSYEQYF. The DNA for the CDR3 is TGTGCCAGCAGTGGCGGGAGCTCCTACGAGCAGTACTTC.

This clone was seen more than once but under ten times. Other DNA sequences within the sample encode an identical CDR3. The CDR3 protein is CASRTGRTEAFF. CDR3 bases: TGTGCCTCAAGGACAGGGAGGACTGAAGCTTTCTTT. The chain uses TRBV30 and TRBJ1-1, with 8 positions matching TRBD1. This CDR3 has 12 residues. The J segment lost 5 bases and the V segment lost 7 bases, leaving 6 bases of the junction unmatched. Germline lookup yields CDR1 GTSNPN and CDR2 SVGIG (reference sequence).

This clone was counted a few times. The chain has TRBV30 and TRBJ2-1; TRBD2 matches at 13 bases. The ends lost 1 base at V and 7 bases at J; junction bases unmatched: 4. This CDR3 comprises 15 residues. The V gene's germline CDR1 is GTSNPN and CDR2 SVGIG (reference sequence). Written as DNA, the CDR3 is TGTGCCTGGAGTGGGACTAGCGGGAGTCTGAATGAGCAGTTCTTC. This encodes CAWSGTSGSLNEQFF.

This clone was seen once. The CDR3 DNA sequence: TGTGCCAGTAGGGCGGCAGGTGGGGGATACGAGCAGTACTTC. This sequence encodes CASRAAGGGYEQYF. The chain joins TRBV19 to TRBJ2-7; tentatively, D is TRBD1 or TRBD2 (5 bases each). The germline V gene has CDR1 LNHDA and CDR2 SQIVND (reference sequence). The CDR3 is 14 residues long. The ends were cut back, 6 bases at V and 4 bases at J, with 16 bases in the middle. The full variable domain, completed using reference TRBV19 and TRBJ2-7, is DGGITQSPKYLFRKEGQNVTLSCEQNLNHDAMYWYRQDPGQGLRLIYYSQIVNDFQKGDIAEGYSVSREKKESFPLTVTSAQKNPTAFYLCASRAAGGGYEQYFGPGTRLTVT.

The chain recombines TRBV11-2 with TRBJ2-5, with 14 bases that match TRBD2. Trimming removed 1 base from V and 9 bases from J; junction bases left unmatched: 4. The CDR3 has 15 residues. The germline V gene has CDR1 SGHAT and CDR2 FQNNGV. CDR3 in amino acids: CASSLAGTSGGAQYF. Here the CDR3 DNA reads TGTGCCAGCAGCTTAGCAGGGACTAGCGGGGGAGCCCAGTACTTC.

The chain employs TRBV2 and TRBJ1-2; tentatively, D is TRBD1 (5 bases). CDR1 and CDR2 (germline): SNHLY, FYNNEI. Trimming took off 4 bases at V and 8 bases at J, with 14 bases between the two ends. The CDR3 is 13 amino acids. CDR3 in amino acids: CASSVTAEGGYTF. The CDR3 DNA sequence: TGTGCCAGCAGTGTAACGGCTGAGGGGGGCTACACCTTC.

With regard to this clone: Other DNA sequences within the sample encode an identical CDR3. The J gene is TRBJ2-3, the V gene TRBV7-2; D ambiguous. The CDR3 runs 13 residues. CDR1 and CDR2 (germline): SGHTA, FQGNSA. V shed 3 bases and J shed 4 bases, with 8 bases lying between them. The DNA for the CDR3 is TGTGCCAGCAGCTTCCGTGGGGCAGATACGCAGTATTTT. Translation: CASSFRGADTQYF.

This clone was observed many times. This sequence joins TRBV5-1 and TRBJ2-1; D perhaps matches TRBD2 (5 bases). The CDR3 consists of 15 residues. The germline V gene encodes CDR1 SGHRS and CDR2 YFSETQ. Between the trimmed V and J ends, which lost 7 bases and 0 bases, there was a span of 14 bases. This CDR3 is CASSGGVGSYNEQFF. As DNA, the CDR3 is TGCGCCAGCTCTGGAGGTGTTGGCTCCTACAATGAGCAGTTCTTC.

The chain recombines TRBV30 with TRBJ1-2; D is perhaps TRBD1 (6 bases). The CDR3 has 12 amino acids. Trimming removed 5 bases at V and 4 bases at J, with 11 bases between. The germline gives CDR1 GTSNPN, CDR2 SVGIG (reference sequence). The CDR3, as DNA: TGTGCCTGGGGTCTAGGGGGCTATGGCTACACCTTC. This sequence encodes CAWGLGGYGYTF. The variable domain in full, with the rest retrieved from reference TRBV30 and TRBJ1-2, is SQTIHQWPATLVQPVGSPLSLECTVEGTSNPNLYWYRQAAGRGLQLLFYSVGIGQISSEVPQNLSASRPQDRQFILSSKKLLLSDSGFYLCAWGLGGYGYTFGSGTRLTVV.

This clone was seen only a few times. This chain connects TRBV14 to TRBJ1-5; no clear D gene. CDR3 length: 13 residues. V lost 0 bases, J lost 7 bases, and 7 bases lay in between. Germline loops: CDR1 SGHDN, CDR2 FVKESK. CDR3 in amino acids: CASSQDPTQPQHF. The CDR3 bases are TGTGCCAGCAGCCAAGATCCCACCCAGCCCCAGCATTTT. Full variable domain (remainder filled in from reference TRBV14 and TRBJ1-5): EAGVTQFPSHSVIEKGQTVTLRCDPISGHDNLYWYRRVMGKEIKFLLHFVKESKQDESGMPNNRFLAERTGGTYSTLKVQPAELEDSGVYFCASSQDPTQPQHFGDGTRLSIL.